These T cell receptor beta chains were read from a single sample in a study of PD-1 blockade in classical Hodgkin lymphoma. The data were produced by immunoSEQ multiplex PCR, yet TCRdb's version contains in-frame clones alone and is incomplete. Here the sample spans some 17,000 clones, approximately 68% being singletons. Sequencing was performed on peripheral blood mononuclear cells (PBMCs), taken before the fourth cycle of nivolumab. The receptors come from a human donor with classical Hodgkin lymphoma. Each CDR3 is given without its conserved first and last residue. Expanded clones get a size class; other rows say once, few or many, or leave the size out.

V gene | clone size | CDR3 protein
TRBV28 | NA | ASGLSPLH
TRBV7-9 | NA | ASSLRGGGTEAF
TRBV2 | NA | ASSPGLAPNSRF
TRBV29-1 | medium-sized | SGISGTSGTGELF
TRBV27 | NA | ASRVRGDSNQPQH
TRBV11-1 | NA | ASSFGQGIVGSYEQY
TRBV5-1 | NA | ASSATSGGINEQF
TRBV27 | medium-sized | ASSLSRGGTQY
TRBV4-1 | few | ASSQEGLPANGNTIY
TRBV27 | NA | ASSRGTPLEQY
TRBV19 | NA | ASSISHQETQY
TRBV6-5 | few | ASSTRDASDTQY
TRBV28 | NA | ASRTVRQSRDTEAF
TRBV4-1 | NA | ASSLKVAQREGHSEQY
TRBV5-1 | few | ASSLGLAGEEAPYNEQF
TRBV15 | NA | ATRVVRSAEAF
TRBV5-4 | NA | ASSATGQPYEQY
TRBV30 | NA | AWNWGLSSYEQY
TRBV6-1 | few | ASSEGRGSGYEQY
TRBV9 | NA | ASSATGGQETQY
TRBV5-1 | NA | ASSPDMAASSYEQY
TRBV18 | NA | ASSPQGQGPY
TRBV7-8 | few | ASTPNGGLPD
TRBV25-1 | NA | ASSGGRGYT
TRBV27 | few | ASSATGATGELF
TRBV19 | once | ASSTLETGIYGYT
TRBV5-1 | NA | ASTLGQDHYEQY
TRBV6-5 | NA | ASRSTGTNSPLH
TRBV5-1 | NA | ASSLDRGLGNEQY
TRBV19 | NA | ASSINGRDDIQY
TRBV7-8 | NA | ASSLRASGRNWY
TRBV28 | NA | ASTPRWPTNEKLF
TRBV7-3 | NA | ASSFDRAELNTEAF
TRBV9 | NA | ASSPLTDPGNEQF
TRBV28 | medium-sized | ASSPPPGLAGDLGEQY
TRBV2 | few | ASSLTGMRNQPQH
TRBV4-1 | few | ASSQGGGSTGELF
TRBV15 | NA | ATSRDRSYEQY
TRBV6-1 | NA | ASSEVGTSGSGQETQY
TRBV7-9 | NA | ASSSTGAGDSPLH
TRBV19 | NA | ASRKGSTSNQPQH
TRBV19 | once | ASSNGQETGDYEQY
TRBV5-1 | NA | ASSLDGQGSGANVLT
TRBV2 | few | ASSTGTNYEQY
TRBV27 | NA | ASSLTPQGINRARGTEAF
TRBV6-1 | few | AIAIPYSNQPQH
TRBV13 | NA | ASSLGLGIEDEKLF
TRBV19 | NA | ASSIVGRGLSTDTQY
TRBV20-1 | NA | SAAVADTQY
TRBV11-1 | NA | ASSQGPNYEQY
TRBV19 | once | ASSISRESYGYT
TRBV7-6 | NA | ASSLARASGMIGEQF
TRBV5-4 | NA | ASSVLGGRGEGNEQF
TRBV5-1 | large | ASSWSWGYGEKLF